Here is one T cell receptor beta chain with its context. The V and J ends lost 3 bases and 4 bases respectively, with 10 bases between them. Germline CDR1 and CDR2: SGHRS and YFSETQ. The CDR3 length is 14 residues. The data originate from a study of control samples from healthy donors and cancer patients. This table comes from immunoSEQ multiplex PCR, and its TCRdb copy is limited to in-frame clones, with some not included. The data show about 120,000 clones, with approximately 92% seen just once and about 1% held by the top ten. Sequencing was done on a sample of PBMCs. The J gene is TRBJ2-2, the V gene TRBV5-1, with a tentative D call TRBD2 (5 bases). This receptor was identified in a woman aged 45-59 years with colorectal cancer. The CDR3 sequence: CASSSGVSTGELFF. The CDR3 DNA reads TGCGCCAGCAGCTCCGGGGTGAGCACCGGGGAGCTGTTTTTT.